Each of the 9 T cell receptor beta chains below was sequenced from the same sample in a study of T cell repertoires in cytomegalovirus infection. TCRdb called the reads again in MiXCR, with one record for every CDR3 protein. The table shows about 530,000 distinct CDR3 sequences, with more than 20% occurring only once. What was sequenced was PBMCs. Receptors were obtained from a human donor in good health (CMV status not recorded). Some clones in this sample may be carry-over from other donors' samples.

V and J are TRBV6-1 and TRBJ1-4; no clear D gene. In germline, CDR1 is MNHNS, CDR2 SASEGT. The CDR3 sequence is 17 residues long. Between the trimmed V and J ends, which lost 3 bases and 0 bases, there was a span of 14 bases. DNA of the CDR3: TGTGCCAGCAGTGATAGAGGAGGGTCTGCAACTAATGAAAAACTGTTTTTT. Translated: CASSDRGGSATNEKLFF.

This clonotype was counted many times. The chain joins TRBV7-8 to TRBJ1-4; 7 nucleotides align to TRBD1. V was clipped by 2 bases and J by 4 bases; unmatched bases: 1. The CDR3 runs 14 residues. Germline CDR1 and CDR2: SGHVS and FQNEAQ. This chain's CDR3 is CASSLQGVNEKLFF. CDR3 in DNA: TGTGCCAGCAGCTTACAGGGGGTTAATGAAAAACTGTTTTTT. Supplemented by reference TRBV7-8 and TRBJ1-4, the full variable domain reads GAGVSQSPRYKVAKRGQDVALRCDPISGHVSLFWYQQALGQGPEFLTYFQNEAQLDKSGLPSDRFFAERPEGSVSTLKIQRTQQEDSAVYLCASSLQGVNEKLFFGSGTQLSVL.

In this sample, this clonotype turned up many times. The CDR3 loop reads CASRSWSAGYDVETQYF. CDR3 in DNA: TGTGCCAGCAGGTCCTGGAGCGCAGGGTATGATGTAGAGACCCAGTACTTC. The V and J genes are TRBV7-8 and TRBJ2-5, with D perhaps matching TRBD1 (5 bases). Germline loops: CDR1 SGHVS, CDR2 FQNEAQ. The CDR3 sequence is 17 residues long. V dropped 6 bases and J dropped 4 bases, with 24 bases sitting between them.

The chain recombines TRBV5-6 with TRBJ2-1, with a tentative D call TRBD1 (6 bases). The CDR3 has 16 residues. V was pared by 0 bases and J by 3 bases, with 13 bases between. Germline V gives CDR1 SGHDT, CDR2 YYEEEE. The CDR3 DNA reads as TGTGCCAGCAGCTTGGTAGGGGGACGCTACTACAATGAGCAGTTCTTC. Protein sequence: CASSLVGGRYYNEQFF.

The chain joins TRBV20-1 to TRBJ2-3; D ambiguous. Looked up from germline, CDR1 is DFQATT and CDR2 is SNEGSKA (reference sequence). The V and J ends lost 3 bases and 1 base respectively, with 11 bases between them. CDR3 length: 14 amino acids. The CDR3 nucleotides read TGCAGTGCTAGTTGGGCTAGAGGCACAGATACGCAGTATTTT. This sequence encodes CSASWARGTDTQYF.

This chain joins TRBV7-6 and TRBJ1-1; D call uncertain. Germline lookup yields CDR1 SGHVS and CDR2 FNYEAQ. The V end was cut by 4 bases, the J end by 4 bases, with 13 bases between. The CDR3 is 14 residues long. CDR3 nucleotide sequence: TGTGCCAGCAGCTCGTTGGCGGGAGGCACTGAAGCTTTCTTT. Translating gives CASSSLAGGTEAFF.

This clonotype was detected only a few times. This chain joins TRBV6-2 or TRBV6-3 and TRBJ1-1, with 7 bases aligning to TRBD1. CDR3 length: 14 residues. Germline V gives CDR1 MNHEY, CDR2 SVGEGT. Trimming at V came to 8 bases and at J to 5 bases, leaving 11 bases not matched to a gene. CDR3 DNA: TGTGCCAGCGTATACAGGGGAATGCGGACTGAAGCTTTCTTT. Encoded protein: CASVYRGMRTEAFF.

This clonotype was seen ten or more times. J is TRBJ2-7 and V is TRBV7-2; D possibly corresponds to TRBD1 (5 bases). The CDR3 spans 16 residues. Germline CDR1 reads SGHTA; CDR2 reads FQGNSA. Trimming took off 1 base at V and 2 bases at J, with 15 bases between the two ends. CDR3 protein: CASSLVRTSTAYEQYF. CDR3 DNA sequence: TGTGCCAGCAGCTTAGTTAGGACATCGACGGCCTACGAGCAGTACTTC.

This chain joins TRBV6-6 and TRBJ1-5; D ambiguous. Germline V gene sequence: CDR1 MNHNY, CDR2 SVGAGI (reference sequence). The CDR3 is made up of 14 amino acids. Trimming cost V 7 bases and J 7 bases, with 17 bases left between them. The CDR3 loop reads CASTVRGLLQPQHF. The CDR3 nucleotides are TGTGCCAGCACTGTCCGGGGATTGCTACAGCCCCAGCATTTT.